What follows are 17 T cell receptor beta chains derived from one specimen sequenced in a study of blood T cell repertoires in COVID-19. Data came from immunoSEQ multiplex PCR; TCRdb stores just in-frame clones and leaves some out. The table lists 200,000 to 300,000 clones, about nine tenths of them singletons, with 0.8% to 0.95% in the top ten. Sequenced material: peripheral blood. Receptors were obtained from a young man with COVID-19, enrolled during active disease.

V gene TRBV5-4 combines with J gene TRBJ1-4; the match to TRBD1 covers 7 bases. Germline CDR1 reads SGHNT; CDR2 reads YYREEE (reference sequence). Unmatched junction bases numbered 7, after V lost 4 bases and J lost 7 bases. This CDR3 contains 14 residues. The CDR3 nucleotides read TGTGCCAGCAGCACGGACAGGTCGGGTGAAAAACTGTTTTTT. It translates to CASSTDRSGEKLFF.

The rearrangement links TRBV7-7 to TRBJ1-1; TRBD1 aligns across 7 bases. Germline V gene data show CDR1 as SSHAT and CDR2 as FNYEAQ (reference sequence). Trimming cost V 5 bases and J 1 base; bases outside gene matches: 1. The CDR3 length is 13 residues. CDR3 nucleotide sequence: TGTGCCAGCAGCCGGGACAGGAACACTGAAGCTTTCTTT. Translation: CASSRDRNTEAFF.

This clone was recorded only once. This chain uses TRBV15 with TRBJ1-2, with a possible D match to TRBD1 (6 bases). This CDR3 comprises 15 residues. Looked up from germline, CDR1 is LNHNV and CDR2 is YYDKDF (reference sequence). V lost 4 bases and J lost 7, with 19 bases in between. CDR3 sequence: CATSKQGPLSSGYTF. DNA of the CDR3: TGTGCCACCAGCAAGCAGGGGCCCCTTTCGTCTGGCTACACCTTC.

The table lists this clone with a count of one. The rearrangement links TRBV5-4 to TRBJ1-1, with a weak D call TRBD1 (5 bases). This CDR3 contains 15 residues. Trimming left V 2 bases short and J 4 bases short, with 15 bases between. Germline-derived CDR1 and CDR2 are SGHNT and YYREEE (reference sequence). CDR3 sequence: CASSFFGGMSTEAFF. The CDR3 DNA sequence: TGTGCCAGCAGCTTTTTCGGGGGGATGAGCACTGAAGCTTTCTTT.

The chain uses TRBV5-6 and TRBJ2-2; TRBD2 is a possible D gene (5 bases). The CDR3 is 15 amino acids. Germline values: CDR1 SGHDT, CDR2 YYEEEE. Trimming stripped 3 bases from V and 4 bases from J, with 13 bases between. CDR3 in amino acids: CASSSRTLGTGELFF. CDR3 bases: TGTGCCAGCAGCTCACGGACTTTGGGCACCGGGGAGCTGTTTTTT. Full variable domain (outside the CDR3, taken from reference TRBV5-6 and TRBJ2-2): DAGVTQSPTHLIKTRGQQVTLRCSPKSGHDTVSWYQQALGQGPQFIFQYYEEEERQRGNFPDRFSGHQFPNYSSELNVNALLLGDSALYLCASSSRTLGTGELFFGEGSRLTVL.

V is TRBV6-5 and J is TRBJ1-2; weak D call: TRBD1 (6 bases). Trimming left V 7 bases short and J 4 bases short, with 13 bases between. This CDR3 spans 13 amino acids. Germline V gene lookup returns CDR1 MNHEY and CDR2 SVGAGI. CDR3: CASTLDSSYGYTF. The CDR3, as DNA: TGTGCCAGCACCCTGGACAGTTCCTATGGCTACACCTTC.

The rearrangement uses TRBV5-1 and TRBJ2-2, with a tentative D call TRBD2 (6 bases). Germline CDR1 and CDR2: SGHRS and YFSETQ. The CDR3 spans 16 residues. Deletions cut 2 bases from V and 1 base from J, with 12 bases between. Here the CDR3 DNA reads TGCGCCAGCAGCTTTGTCAAGGGACTGAACACCGGGGAGCTGTTTTTT. It encodes CASSFVKGLNTGELFF.

This rearrangement joins TRBV2 to TRBJ2-1, with 7 bases fitting TRBD1. V lost 6 bases to trimming and J lost 4 bases; unmatched junction nucleotides: 9. This CDR3 comprises 15 residues. CDR1 SNHLY and CDR2 FYNNEI come from the germline V gene. CDR3 DNA sequence: TGTGCCAGCAGAACCGACAGGGAACCTTACAATGAGCAGTTCTTC. Residues: CASRTDREPYNEQFF. The variable domain in full, with the rest retrieved from reference TRBV2 and TRBJ2-1, is EPEVTQTPSHQVTQMGQEVILRCVPISNHLYFYWYRQILGQKVEFLVSFYNNEISEKSEIFDDQFSVERPDGSNFTLKIRSTKLEDSAMYFCASRTDREPYNEQFFGPGTRLTVL.

J is TRBJ1-2 and V is TRBV6-6; D unresolved. The V gene's germline CDR1 is MNHNY and CDR2 SVGAGI (reference sequence). This CDR3 is 15 amino acids long. The V gene lost 2 bases and the J gene lost 4 bases, with 14 bases spanning the gap. DNA of the CDR3: TGTGCCAGCAGTTACGACTATTCACGTGGCTATGGCTACACCTTC. Protein: CASSYDYSRGYGYTF.

J is TRBJ1-5 and V is TRBV30; TRBD1 matches at 7 bases. Germline V gene sequence: CDR1 GTSNPN, CDR2 SVGIG (reference sequence). V dropped 0 bases and J dropped 7; count of bases not matched to a gene: 6. The CDR3 runs 14 residues. For the CDR3, the DNA is TGTGCCTGGAGTGTACAGGGGTCGGGCCAGCCCCAGCATTTT. This sequence encodes CAWSVQGSGQPQHF.

This clone was counted once. The V call is TRBV15, the J call TRBJ2-2; 8 bases map to TRBD2. The V and J ends lost 2 bases and 0 bases, in that order; junction bases with no gene match: 2. This CDR3 has 16 residues. Germline V gene lookup returns CDR1 LNHNV and CDR2 YYDKDF (reference sequence). The CDR3 loop is CATSRRTSSNTGELFF. CDR3 nucleotides: TGTGCCACCAGCAGAAGGACTAGCTCGAACACCGGGGAGCTGTTTTTT.

The rearrangement joins TRBV7-9 to TRBJ2-7; D might be TRBD1 (5 bases). CDR1 is SEHNR and CDR2 is FQNEAQ in the germline V gene (reference sequence). Deletions cut 4 bases from V and 2 bases from J, with 9 bases between. This CDR3 has 13 residues. The CDR3 bases are TGTGCCAGCAGCTCCCAGGGTACCTACGAGCAGTACTTC. This codes for CASSSQGTYEQYF. Full variable domain (missing parts from reference TRBV7-9 and TRBJ2-7): DTGVSQNPRHKITKRGQNVTFRCDPISEHNRLYWYRQTLGQGPEFLTYFQNEAQLEKSRLLSDRFSAERPKGSFSTLEIQRTEQGDSAMYLCASSSQGTYEQYFGPGTRLTVT.

V usage is TRBV5-1 and J usage is TRBJ2-1; D not certain. The CDR3 spans 15 residues. V was cut by 3 bases and J by 8 bases, with 18 bases left in between. Germline CDR1 reads SGHRS; CDR2 reads YFSETQ. In DNA form, the CDR3 reads TGCGCCAGCAGCTCCCTAGATTCCCCGGCTTATGAGCAGTTCTTC. It encodes CASSSLDSPAYEQFF.

The genes are TRBV6-5 and TRBJ2-7, with 7 positions matching TRBD2. Germline loops: CDR1 MNHEY, CDR2 SVGAGI. The J segment lost 0 bases and the V segment lost 2 bases, leaving 4 bases of the junction unmatched. This CDR3 has 15 amino acids. Here the CDR3 reads CASSYAGDPSYEQYF. For the CDR3, the DNA is TGTGCCAGCAGTTACGCGGGGGACCCCTCCTACGAGCAGTACTTC.

The chain has TRBV27 and TRBJ1-4; D might be TRBD1 (5 bases). V was trimmed by 6 bases and J by 10 bases, leaving 9 bases between them. The CDR3 is 11 amino acids. Germline V lookup: CDR1 MNHEY, CDR2 SMNVEV (reference sequence). CDR3 sequence reads: CASRAQGKLFF. As DNA, the CDR3 is TGTGCCAGCAGGGCCCAGGGAAAACTGTTTTTT.

This chain uses TRBV4-1 with TRBJ2-6, with no clear D. The CDR3 is made up of 18 amino acids. Looked up from germline, CDR1 is MGHRA and CDR2 is YSYEKL. V lost 0 bases to trimming and J lost 2 bases, with 14 bases between them. CDR3 region: CASSQEFQAMAGANVLTF. For the CDR3, the DNA is TGCGCCAGCAGCCAAGAGTTTCAGGCGATGGCTGGGGCCAACGTCCTGACTTTC.

The chain has TRBV2 and TRBJ2-3; 14 bases align to TRBD2. Looked up from germline, CDR1 is SNHLY and CDR2 is FYNNEI. This CDR3 comprises 16 residues. The J segment lost 6 bases and the V segment lost 5 bases, leaving 7 bases of the junction unmatched. The CDR3 nucleotides read TGTGCCAGCAGTCAAGGACTAGCGGGGGGCGGGGATACGCAGTATTTT. Translating gives CASSQGLAGGGDTQYF. The full variable domain, in which reference TRBV2 and TRBJ2-3 provide the parts outside the CDR3, is EPEVTQTPSHQVTQMGQEVILRCVPISNHLYFYWYRQILGQKVEFLVSFYNNEISEKSEIFDDQFSVERPDGSNFTLKIRSTKLEDSAMYFCASSQGLAGGGDTQYFGPGTRLTVL.